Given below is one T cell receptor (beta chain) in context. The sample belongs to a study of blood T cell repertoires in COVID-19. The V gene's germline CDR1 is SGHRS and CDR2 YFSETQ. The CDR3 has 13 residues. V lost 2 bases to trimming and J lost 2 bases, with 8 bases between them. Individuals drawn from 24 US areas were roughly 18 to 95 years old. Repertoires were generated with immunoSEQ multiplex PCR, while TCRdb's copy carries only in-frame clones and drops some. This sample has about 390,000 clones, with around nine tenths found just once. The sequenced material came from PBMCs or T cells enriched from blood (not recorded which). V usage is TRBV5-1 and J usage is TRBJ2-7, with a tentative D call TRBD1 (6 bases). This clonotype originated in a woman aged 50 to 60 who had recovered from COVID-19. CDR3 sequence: CASSLQGPYEQYF. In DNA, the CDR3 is TGCGCCAGCAGCTTACAGGGACCCTACGAGCAGTACTTC.